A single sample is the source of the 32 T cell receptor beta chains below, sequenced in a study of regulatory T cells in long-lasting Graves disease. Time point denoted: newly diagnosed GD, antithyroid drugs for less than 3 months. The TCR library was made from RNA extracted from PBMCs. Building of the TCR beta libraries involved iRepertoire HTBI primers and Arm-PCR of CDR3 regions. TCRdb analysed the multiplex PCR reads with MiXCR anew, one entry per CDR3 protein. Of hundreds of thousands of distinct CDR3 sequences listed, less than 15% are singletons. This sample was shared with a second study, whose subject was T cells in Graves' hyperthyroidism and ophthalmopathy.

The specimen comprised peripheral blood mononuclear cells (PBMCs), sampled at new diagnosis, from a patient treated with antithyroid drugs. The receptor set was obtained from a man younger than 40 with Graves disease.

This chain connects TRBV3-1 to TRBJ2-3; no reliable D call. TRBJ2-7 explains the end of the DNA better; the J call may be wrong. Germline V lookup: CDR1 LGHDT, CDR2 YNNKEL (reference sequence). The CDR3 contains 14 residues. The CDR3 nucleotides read TGTGCCAGCAGCCAAGAACTATTTTCCTACGAGCAGTACTTC. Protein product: CASSQELFSYEQYF.

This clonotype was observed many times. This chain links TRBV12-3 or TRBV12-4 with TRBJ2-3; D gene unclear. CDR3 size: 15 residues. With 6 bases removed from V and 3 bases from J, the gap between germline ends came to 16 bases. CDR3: CASSLELDETDTQYF. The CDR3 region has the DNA TGTGCCAGCAGCCTTGAGCTCGACGAGACAGATACGCAGTATTTT.

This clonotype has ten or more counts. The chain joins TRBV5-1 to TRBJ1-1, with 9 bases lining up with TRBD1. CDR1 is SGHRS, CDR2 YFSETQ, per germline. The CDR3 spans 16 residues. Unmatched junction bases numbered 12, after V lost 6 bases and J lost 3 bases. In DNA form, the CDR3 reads TGCGCCAGCACCCCTCACAGGGGGCGCGAGGACACTGAAGCTTTCTTT. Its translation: CASTPHRGREDTEAFF. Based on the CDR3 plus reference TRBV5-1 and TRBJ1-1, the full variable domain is KAGVTQTPRYLIKTRGQQVTLSCSPISGHRSVSWYQQTPGQGLQFLFEYFSETQRNKGNFPGRFSGRQFSNSRSEMNVSTLELGDSALYLCASTPHRGREDTEAFFGQGTRLTVV.

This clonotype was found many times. The CDR3 sequence is CSAESGTSGRQETQYF. CDR3 in DNA: TGCAGTGCTGAGTCCGGGACTAGCGGGAGACAAGAGACCCAGTACTTC. The V call is TRBV20-1, the J call TRBJ2-5, with TRBD2 identical over 14 bases. The CDR3 length is 16 residues. The trim removed 5 bases at V and 2 bases at J, leaving 7 bases unmatched. The germline CDR1 and CDR2 sequences are DFQATT and SNEGSKA (reference sequence).

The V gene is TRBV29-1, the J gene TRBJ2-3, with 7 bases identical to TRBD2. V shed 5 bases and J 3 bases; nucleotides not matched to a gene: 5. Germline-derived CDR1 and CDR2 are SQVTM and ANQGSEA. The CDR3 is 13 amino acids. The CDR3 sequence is CSVLGGRTDTQYF. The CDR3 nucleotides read TGCAGCGTTCTGGGCGGGAGAACAGATACGCAGTATTTT.

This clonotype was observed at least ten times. This chain's CDR3 is CASSFALAGDYEQYF. The DNA of the CDR3 is TGTGCCAGCAGCTTCGCGCTAGCGGGAGACTACGAGCAGTACTTC. The chain links TRBV11-2 to TRBJ2-7, with TRBD2 matching over 10 bases. Germline CDR1 is SGHAT and CDR2 is FQNNGV. V shed 3 bases and J 3 bases; nucleotides not matched to a gene: 5. The CDR3 is made up of 15 amino acids.

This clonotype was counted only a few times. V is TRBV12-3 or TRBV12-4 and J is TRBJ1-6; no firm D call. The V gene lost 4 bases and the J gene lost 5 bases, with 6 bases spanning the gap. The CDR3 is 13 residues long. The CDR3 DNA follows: TGTGCCAGCAGTTCTATTAATAATTCACCCCTCCACTTT. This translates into CASSSINNSPLHF.

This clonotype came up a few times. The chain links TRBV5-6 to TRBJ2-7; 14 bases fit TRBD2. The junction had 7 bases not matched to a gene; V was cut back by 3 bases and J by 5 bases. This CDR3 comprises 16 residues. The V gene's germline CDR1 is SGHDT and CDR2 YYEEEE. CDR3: CASSSGTSGSLNEQYF. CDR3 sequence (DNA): TGTGCCAGCAGCTCAGGGACTAGCGGGAGTCTAAACGAGCAGTACTTC.

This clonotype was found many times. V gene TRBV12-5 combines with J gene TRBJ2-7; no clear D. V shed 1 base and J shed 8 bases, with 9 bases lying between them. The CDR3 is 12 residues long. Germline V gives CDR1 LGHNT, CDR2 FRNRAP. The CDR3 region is CASGLGLEKQYF. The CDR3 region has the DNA TGTGCTAGTGGTTTGGGGCTCGAAAAGCAGTACTTC.

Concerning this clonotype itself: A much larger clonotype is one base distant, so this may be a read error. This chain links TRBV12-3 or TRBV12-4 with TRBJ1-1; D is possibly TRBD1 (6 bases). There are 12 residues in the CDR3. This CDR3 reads CVSSLPRGGAFF. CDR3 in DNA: TGTGTCAGCAGTTTACCGAGGGGGGGGGCTTTCTTT.

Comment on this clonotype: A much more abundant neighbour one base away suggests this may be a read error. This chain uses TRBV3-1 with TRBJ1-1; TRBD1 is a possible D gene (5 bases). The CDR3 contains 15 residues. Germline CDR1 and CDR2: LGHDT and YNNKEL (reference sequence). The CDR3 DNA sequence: TGTGCCAGCAGCCAAGGGGGCGCCGGGGGTACTGGAGCTTTCTTT. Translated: CASSQGGAGGTGAFF.

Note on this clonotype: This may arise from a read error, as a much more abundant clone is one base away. CDR3 bases: TGTGCCGCCTCAGGGGAGAATCAGCCCCAGCATTTT. Its translation is CAASGENQPQHF. The V gene is TRBV28, the J gene TRBJ1-5, with D perhaps matching TRBD1 (6 bases). V was cut by 11 bases and J by 4 bases, with 12 bases left in between. The CDR3 is 12 amino acids. Germline loops: CDR1 MDHEN, CDR2 SYDVKM.

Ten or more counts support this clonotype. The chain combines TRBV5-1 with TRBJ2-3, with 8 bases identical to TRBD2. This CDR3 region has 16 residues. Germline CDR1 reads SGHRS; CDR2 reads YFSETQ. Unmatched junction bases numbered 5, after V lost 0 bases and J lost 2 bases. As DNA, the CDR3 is TGCGCCAGCAGCTTGGCCTCTAGCGGGTTCACAGATACGCAGTATTTT. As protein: CASSLASSGFTDTQYF.

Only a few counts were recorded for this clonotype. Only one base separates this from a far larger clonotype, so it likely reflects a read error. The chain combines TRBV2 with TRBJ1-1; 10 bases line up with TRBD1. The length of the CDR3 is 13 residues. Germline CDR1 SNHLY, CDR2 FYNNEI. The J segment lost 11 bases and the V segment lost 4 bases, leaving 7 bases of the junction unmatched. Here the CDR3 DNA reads TGTGCCAGCAGTGGGGACAGGGGTTTAGGCGCTTTCTTT. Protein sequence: CASSGDRGLGAFF.

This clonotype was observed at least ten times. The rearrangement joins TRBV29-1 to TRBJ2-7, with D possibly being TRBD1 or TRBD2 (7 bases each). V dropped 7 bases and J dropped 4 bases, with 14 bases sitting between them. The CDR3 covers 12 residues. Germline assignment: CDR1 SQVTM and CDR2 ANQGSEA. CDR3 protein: CSAIRGGYEQYF. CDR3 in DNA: TGCAGCGCAATCAGGGGGGGGTACGAGCAGTACTTC.

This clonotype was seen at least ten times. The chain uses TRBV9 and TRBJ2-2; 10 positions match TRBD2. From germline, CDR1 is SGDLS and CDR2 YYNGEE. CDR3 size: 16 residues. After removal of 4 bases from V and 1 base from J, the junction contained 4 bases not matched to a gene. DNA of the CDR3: TGTGCCAGCAGCCTAAGACTAGCGGGGAACACCGGGGAGCTGTTTTTT. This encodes CASSLRLAGNTGELFF.

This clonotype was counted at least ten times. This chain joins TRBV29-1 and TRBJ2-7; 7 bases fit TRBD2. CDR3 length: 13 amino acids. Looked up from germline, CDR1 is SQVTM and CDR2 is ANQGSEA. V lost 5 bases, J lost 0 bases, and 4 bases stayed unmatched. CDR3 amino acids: CSVLSGDSYEQYF. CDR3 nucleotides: TGCAGCGTTCTGAGCGGGGACTCCTACGAGCAGTACTTC.

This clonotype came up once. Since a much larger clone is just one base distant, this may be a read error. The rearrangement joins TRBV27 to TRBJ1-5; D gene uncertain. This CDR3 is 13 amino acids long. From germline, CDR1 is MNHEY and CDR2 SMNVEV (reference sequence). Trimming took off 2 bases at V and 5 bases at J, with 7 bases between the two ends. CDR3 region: CASSLGWYQPQHF. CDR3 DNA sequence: TGTGCCAGCAGTTTAGGCTGGTATCAGCCCCAGCATTTT.

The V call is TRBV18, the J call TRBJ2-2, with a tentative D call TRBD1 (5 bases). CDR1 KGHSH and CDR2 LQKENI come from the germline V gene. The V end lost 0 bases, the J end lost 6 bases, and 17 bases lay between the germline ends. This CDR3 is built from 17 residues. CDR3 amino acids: CASSPPRQTAGSGELFF. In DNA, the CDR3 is TGTGCCAGCTCACCACCGCGACAGACGGCTGGTTCCGGGGAGCTGTTTTTT.

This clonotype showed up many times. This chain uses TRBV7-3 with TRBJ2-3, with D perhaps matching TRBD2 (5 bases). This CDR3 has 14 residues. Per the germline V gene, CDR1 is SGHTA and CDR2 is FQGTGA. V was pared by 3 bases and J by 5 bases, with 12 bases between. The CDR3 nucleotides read TGTGCCAGCAGCTTTGCGGGCTGGGAAGATACGCAGTATTTT. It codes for CASSFAGWEDTQYF.

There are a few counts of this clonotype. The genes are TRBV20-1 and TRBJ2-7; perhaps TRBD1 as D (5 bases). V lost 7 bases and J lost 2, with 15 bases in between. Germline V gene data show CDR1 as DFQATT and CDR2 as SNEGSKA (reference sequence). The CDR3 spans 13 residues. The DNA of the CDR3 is TGCAGTGTCTCGGGCCAGGGTGCCTACGAGCAGTACTTC. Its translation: CSVSGQGAYEQYF.

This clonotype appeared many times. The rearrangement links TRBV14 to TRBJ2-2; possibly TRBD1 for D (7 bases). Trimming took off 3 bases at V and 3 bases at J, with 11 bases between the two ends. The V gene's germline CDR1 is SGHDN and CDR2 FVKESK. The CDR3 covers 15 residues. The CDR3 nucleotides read TGTGCCAGCAGCCACCGCGGGACAGACACCGGGGAGCTGTTTTTT. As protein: CASSHRGTDTGELFF.

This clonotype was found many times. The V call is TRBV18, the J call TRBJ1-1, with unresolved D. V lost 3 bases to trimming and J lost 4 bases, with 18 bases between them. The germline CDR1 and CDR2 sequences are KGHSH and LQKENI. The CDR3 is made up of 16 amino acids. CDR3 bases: TGTGCCAGCTCACCGAGTGTATGGGTCACAGCCACTGAAGCTTTCTTT. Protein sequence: CASSPSVWVTATEAFF.

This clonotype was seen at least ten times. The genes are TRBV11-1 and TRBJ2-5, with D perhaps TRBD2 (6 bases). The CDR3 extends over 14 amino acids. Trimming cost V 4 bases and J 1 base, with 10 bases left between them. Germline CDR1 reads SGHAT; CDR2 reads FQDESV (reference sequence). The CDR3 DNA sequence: TGTGCCAGCAGCTCCCTACTAGCCCAAGAGACCCAGTACTTC. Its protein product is CASSSLLAQETQYF.

As DNA, the CDR3 is TGTGCCATCAGTGAGTCAGGGAAGAGCAATTCACCCCTCCACTTT. This encodes CAISESGKSNSPLHF. The V and J genes are TRBV10-3 and TRBJ1-6; no definite D call. Trimming took 0 bases from V and 7 from J, leaving 10 bases between them. The length of the CDR3 is 15 residues. Germline V lookup: CDR1 ENHRY, CDR2 SYGVKD.

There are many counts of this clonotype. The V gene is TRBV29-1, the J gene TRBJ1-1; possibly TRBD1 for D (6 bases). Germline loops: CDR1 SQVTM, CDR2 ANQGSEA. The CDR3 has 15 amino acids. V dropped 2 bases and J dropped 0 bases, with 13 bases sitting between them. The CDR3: CSVEPRDTMNTEAFF. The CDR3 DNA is TGCAGCGTTGAACCTCGGGACACCATGAACACTGAAGCTTTCTTT.

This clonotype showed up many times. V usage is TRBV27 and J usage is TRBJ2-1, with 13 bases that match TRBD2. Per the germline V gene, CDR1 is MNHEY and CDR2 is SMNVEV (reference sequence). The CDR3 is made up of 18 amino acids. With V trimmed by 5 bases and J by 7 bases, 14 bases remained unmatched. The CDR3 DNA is TGTGCCAGCAGTAGGGGCAGTGGGACTAGCGGGATGTATAATGAGCAGTTCTTC. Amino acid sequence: CASSRGSGTSGMYNEQFF.

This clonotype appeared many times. As DNA, the CDR3 is TGTGCCAGCAGTTACAGTCGGACAAATTCTGGAAACACCATATATTTT. This codes for CASSYSRTNSGNTIYF. The chain is built from TRBV6-2 or TRBV6-3 and TRBJ1-3; a possible D gene is TRBD1 (5 bases). Per germline, CDR1 MNHEY and CDR2 SVGEGT. The CDR3 totals 16 residues. V lost 2 bases to trimming and J lost 1 base, with 12 bases between them.

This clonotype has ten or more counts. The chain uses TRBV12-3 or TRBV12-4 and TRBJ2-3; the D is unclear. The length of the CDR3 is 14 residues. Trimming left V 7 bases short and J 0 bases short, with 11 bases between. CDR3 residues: CASTLQQSTDTQYF. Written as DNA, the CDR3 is TGTGCCAGCACATTACAGCAAAGCACAGATACGCAGTATTTT.

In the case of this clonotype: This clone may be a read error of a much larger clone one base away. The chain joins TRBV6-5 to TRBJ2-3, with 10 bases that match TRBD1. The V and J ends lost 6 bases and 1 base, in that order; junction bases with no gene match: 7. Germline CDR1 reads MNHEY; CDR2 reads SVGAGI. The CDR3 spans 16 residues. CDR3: CASRYEGTGGTDTQYF. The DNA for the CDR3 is TGTGCCAGCAGATACGAAGGGACAGGGGGCACAGATACGCAGTATTTT.

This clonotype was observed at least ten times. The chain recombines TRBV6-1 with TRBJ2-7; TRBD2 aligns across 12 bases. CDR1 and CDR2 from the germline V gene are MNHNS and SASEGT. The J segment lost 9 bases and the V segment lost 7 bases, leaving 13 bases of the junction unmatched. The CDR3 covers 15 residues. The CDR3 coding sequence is TGTGCCAGCACAACCACAGGACTAGCGGGATCTGGGCAGTACTTC. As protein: CASTTTGLAGSGQYF.

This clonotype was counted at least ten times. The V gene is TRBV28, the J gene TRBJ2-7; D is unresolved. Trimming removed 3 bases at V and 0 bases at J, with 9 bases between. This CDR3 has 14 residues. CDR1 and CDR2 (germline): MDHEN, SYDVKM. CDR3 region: CASSFDGFSYEQYF. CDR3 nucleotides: TGTGCCAGCAGTTTCGACGGGTTCTCCTACGAGCAGTACTTC.